Listed below are T cell receptor beta chains from one sample, sequenced in a study of cytomegalovirus exposure and HLA in healthy donors. Libraries were prepared by immunoSEQ multiplex PCR; TCRdb keeps only in-frame clonotypes and omits some of them. The repertoire table contains 75,000 to 100,000 clones. Sequencing used PBMCs. These receptors came from a woman aged 55-69 years in good health and CMV-seronegative. Each CDR3 is given without its conserved first and last residue. The order of the fields is V gene, CDR3 protein.

>TRBV30
AWSASGGTDTQY
>TRBV28
ASSLGDREGGYT
>TRBV5-8
ASSGPPGTGGQETQY
>TRBV7-2
ASSRSGGAYEQY
>TRBV27
ASSLAGGGRYEQF
>TRBV7-9
ASSLAPSWELF
>TRBV30
AWNGREDKNIQY
>TRBV11-3
ASSKRESPTDEQF
>TRBV2
ASRGTSGRAGAGELF
>TRBV20-1
SASGGYEQY
>TRBV19
ASRGDRNGYT
>TRBV28
ASKTGSNQPQH
>TRBV5-1
ASSLGADSSSGNTIY
>TRBV28
ASMGVTGNTGELF
>TRBV29-1
SVEDLTDTQY
>TRBV28
ASSFMSAGAYGYT
>TRBV28
ASNPLAGLDTQY
>TRBV18
ASSPPGTGFYEQY
>TRBV10-3
AISEYSTGFNQPQH
>TRBV5-1
ASTNRTGLAGGPRYNEQF
>TRBV10-3
AIRRTVSSYEQY
>TRBV5-1
ASSAGRTEETQY
>TRBV10-3
AISEVGERSSYEQY
>TRBV6-5
ASSYSGVAARNEQF
>TRBV7-2
ASSFQGGIYEQY
>TRBV4-2
ASSQDRLAGESEQF
>TRBV7-9
ASSLAKAIQGRNTEAF
>TRBV7-2
ASSLDANNQPQH
>TRBV30
AFAGQGGEQY
>TRBV23-1
ASSQSKPRWEDNEKLF
>TRBV7-9
ASSLRTGLGPYEQY
>TRBV21-1
ASSKGRIGYEQY
>TRBV6-5
ASSKTGQGGGEQF
>TRBV9
ASSVGGRAEAF
>TRBV7-8
ASSLNSGTNTGELF
>TRBV5-1
ASSWGLAGVDEQY
>TRBV18
ASSPLGGTEAF
>TRBV25-1
ASSEGTNYGYT
>TRBV7-7
ASSRTSGSNGEQF
>TRBV7-2
ASSPGLAGASDTQY
>TRBV4-2
ASSQAGRNNEQF
>TRBV6-6
ASSYVAGRANNEQF
>TRBV11-2
ASSTRTSGLGETQY
>TRBV19
ASSTRQGARTEAF
>TRBV19
ASSTRRDTEAF
>TRBV2
ASSQGTGFNNEQF
>TRBV7-9
ASSSGFSGRAGSYNEQF
>TRBV5-6
ASSLGGSEQY
>TRBV11-2
ASSGSGNQPQH
>TRBV7-9
ASSLTTTYEQY
>TRBV2
ASSTGDYEQY
>TRBV19
ASLQGYGNQPQH
>TRBV6-5
ASSSGLAGVIETQY
>TRBV28
ASSLLAGGQSYNEQF